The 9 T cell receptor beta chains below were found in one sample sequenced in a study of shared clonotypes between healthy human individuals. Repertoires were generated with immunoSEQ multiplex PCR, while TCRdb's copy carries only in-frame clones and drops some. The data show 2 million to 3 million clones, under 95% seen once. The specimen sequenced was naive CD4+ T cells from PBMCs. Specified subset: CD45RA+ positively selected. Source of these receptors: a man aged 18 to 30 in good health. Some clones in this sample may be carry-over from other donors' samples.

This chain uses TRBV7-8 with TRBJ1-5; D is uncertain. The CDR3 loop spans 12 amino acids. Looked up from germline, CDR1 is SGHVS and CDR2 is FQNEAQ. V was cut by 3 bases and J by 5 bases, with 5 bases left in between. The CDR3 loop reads CASSFSDQPQHF. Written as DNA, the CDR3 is TGTGCCAGCAGCTTCTCAGATCAGCCCCAGCATTTT.

The CDR3 bases are TGTGCCAGCAGTTACACACAGCTAGATAATGAAAAACTGTTTTTT. Translation gives CASSYTQLDNEKLFF. The rearrangement joins TRBV6-5 to TRBJ1-4; unclear D gene. There are 15 residues in the CDR3. V lost 2 bases, J lost 4 bases, and 11 bases lay in between. CDR1 is MNHEY, CDR2 SVGAGI, per germline.

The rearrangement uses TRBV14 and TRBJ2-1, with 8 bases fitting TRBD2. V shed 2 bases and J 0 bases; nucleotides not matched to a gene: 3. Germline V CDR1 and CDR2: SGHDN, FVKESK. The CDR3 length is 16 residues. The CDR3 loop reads CASSQNSGSSYNEQFF. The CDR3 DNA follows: TGTGCCAGCAGCCAAAACAGCGGGAGCTCCTACAATGAGCAGTTCTTC. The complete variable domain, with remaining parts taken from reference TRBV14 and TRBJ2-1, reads EAGVTQFPSHSVIEKGQTVTLRCDPISGHDNLYWYRRVMGKEIKFLLHFVKESKQDESGMPNNRFLAERTGGTYSTLKVQPAELEDSGVYFCASSQNSGSSYNEQFFGPGTRLTVL.

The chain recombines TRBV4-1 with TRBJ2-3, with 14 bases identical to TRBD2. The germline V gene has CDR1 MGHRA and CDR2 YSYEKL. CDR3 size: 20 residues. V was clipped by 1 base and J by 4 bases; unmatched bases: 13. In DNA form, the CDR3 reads TGCGCCAGCAGCCAAGCCCCGGGACTAGCGGGAGTAGGATTGGCAGATACGCAGTATTTT. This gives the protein CASSQAPGLAGVGLADTQYF.

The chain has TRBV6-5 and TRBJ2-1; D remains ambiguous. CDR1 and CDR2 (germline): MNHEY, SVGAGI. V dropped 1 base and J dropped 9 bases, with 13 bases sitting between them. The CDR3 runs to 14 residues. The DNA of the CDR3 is TGTGCCAGCAGTTACTACATGGGTCGGACTGAGCAGTTCTTC. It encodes CASSYYMGRTEQFF.

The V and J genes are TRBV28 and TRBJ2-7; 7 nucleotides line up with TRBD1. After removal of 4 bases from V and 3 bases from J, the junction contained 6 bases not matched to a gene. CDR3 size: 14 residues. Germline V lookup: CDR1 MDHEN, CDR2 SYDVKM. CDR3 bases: TGTGCCAGCAGTTCGGGACAGTCTCACTACGAGCAGTACTTC. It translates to CASSSGQSHYEQYF.

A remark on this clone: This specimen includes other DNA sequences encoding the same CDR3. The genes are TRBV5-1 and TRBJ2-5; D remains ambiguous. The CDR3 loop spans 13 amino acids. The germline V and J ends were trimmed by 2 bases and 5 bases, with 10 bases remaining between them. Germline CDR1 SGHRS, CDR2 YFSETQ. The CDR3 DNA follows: TGCGCCAGCAGCTTAACCGGGTGGGAGACCCAGTACTTC. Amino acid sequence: CASSLTGWETQYF.

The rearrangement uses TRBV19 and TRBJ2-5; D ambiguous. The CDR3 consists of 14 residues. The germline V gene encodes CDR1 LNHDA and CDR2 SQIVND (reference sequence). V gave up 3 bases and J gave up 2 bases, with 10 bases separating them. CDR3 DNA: TGTGCCAGTAGTATTGAAGGGTGGCAAGAGACCCAGTACTTC. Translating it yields CASSIEGWQETQYF.

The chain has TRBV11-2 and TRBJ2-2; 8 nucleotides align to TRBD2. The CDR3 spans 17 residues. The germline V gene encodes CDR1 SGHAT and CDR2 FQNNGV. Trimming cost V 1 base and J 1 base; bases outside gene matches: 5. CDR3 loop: CASSLVGTSVNTGELFF. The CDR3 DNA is TGTGCCAGCAGCTTAGTGGGGACTAGTGTGAACACCGGGGAGCTGTTTTTT.